This entry concerns a single T cell receptor (beta chain). Its antigen is unknown. The data are from a study of cytomegalovirus exposure and HLA in healthy donors. Study context: Assignment to the Caucasian-associated ancestry cluster applied to 75% to 85% of the 350 to 500 genotyped donors. Findings and caveats of the study: The study labeled 150 to 200 TCR beta chains cytomegalovirus-associated. Data from an earlier analysis indicated that most TCR beta V segments were productive either about 90% or about 30% of the time. What TCR beta sequences reportedly achieved was accurate prediction of HLA-A and HLA-B alleles in most subjects.

Amplification used 60 Vbeta primers and 13 Jbeta primers. Clones were read by immunoSEQ multiplex PCR, and TCRdb kept only the in-frame ones, dropping some. The table records 150,000 or so clones, roughly 85% of them present only once. The clonotype comes from a middle-aged man in good health and CMV-seropositive. The specimen was PBMCs.

The CDR3 spells CASSLGQGLETDTQYF. The CDR3 DNA is TGCGCCAGCAGCTTGGGACAGGGGTTGGAGACAGATACGCAGTATTTT. The J gene is TRBJ2-3, the V gene TRBV5-1; 8 bases are shared with TRBD1. Germline V gives CDR1 SGHRS, CDR2 YFSETQ. V shed 0 bases and J 3 bases; nucleotides not matched to a gene: 6. The CDR3 totals 16 residues. Variable domain in full (rest from reference TRBV5-1 and TRBJ2-3): KAGVTQTPRYLIKTRGQQVTLSCSPISGHRSVSWYQQTPGQGLQFLFEYFSETQRNKGNFPGRFSGRQFSNSRSEMNVSTLELGDSALYLCASSLGQGLETDTQYFGPGTRLTVL.